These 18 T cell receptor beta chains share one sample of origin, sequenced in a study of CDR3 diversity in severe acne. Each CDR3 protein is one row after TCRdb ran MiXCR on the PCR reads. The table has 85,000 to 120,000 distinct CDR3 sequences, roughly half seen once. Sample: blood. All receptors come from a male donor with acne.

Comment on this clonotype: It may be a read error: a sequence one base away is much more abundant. CDR3 in amino acids: CASSLVHSYEQHV. The CDR3 DNA is TGTGCCAGCAGCTTAGTACACTCCTACGAGCAGCACGTC. The rearrangement links TRBV11-2 to TRBJ2-7; D remains unclear. This CDR3 contains 13 residues. The germline CDR1 and CDR2 sequences are SGHAT and FQNNGV.

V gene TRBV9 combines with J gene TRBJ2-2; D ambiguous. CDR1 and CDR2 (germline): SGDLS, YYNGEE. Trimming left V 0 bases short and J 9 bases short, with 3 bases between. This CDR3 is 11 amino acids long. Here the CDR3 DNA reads TGTGCCAGCAGCGTAGGGTGGGAGCTGTTTTTT. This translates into CASSVGWELFF.

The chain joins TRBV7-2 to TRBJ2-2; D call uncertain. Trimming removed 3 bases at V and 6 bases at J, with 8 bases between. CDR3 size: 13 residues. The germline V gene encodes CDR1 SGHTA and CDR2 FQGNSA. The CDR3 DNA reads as TGTGCCAGCAGCTTTGGCGGCCCCGGGGAGCTGTTTTTT. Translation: CASSFGGPGELFF. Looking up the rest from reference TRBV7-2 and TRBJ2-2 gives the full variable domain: GAGVSQSPSNKVTEKGKDVELRCDPISGHTALYWYRQSLGQGLEFLIYFQGNSAPDKSGLPSDRFSAERTGGSVSTLTIQRTQQEDSAVYLCASSFGGPGELFFGEGSRLTVL.

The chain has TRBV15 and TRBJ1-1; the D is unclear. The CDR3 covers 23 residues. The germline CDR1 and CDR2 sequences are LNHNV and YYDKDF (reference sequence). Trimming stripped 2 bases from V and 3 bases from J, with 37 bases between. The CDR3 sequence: CATSRPSHGVADPYLDGDTEAFF. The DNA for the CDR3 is TGTGCCACCAGCAGACCATCCCATGGTGTAGCGGACCCCTACCTAGACGGGGACACTGAAGCTTTCTTT.

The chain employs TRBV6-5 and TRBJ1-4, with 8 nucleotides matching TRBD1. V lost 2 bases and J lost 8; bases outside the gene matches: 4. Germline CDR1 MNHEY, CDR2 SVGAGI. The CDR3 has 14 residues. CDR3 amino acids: CASSYEAGGEKLFF. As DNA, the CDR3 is TGTGCCAGCAGTTACGAAGCAGGGGGCGAAAAACTGTTTTTT.

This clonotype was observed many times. In DNA, the CDR3 is TGTGCCAGCAGTTTTAAGAACACTGAAGCTTTCTTT. Translating it yields CASSFKNTEAFF. The chain carries TRBV28 and TRBJ1-1; no definite D call. The V end lost 3 bases, the J end lost 1 base, and 3 bases lay between the germline ends. The length of the CDR3 is 12 residues. Per germline, CDR1 MDHEN and CDR2 SYDVKM.

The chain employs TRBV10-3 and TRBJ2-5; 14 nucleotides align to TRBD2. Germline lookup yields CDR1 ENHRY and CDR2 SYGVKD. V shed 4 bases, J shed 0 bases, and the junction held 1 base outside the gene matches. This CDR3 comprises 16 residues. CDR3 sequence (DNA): TGTGCCATCAGTGCGACTAGCGGGAGGGACCAAGAGACCCAGTACTTC. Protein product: CAISATSGRDQETQYF.

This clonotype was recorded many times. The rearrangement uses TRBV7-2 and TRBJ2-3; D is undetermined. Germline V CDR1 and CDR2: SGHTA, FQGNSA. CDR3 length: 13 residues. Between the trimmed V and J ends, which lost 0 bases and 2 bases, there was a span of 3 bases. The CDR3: CASSLASTDTQYF. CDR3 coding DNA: TGTGCCAGCAGCTTAGCCTCCACAGATACGCAGTATTTT. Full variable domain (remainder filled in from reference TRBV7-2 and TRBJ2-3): GAGVSQSPSNKVTEKGKDVELRCDPISGHTALYWYRQSLGQGLEFLIYFQGNSAPDKSGLPSDRFSAERTGGSVSTLTIQRTQQEDSAVYLCASSLASTDTQYFGPGTRLTVL.

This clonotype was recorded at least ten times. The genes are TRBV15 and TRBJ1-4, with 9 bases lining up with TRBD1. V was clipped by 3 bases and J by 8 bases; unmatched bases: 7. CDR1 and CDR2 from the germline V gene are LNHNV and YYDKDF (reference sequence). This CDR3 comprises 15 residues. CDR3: CATSSPGQGWEKLFF. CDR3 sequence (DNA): TGTGCCACCAGCAGTCCGGGACAGGGTTGGGAAAAACTGTTTTTT. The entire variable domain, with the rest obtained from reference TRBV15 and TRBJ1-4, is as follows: DAMVIQNPRYQVTQFGKPVTLSCSQTLNHNVMYWYQQKSSQAPKLLFHYYDKDFNNEADTPDNFQSRRPNTSFCFLDIRSPGLGDTAMYLCATSSPGQGWEKLFFGSGTQLSVL.

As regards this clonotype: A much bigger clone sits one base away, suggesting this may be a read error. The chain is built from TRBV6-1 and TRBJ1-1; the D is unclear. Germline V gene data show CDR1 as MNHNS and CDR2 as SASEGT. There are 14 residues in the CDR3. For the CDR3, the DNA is TGTGCCAGCAGTCAACACGGGCACGTCACTGAAGCTTGCTTT. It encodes CASSQHGHVTEACF.

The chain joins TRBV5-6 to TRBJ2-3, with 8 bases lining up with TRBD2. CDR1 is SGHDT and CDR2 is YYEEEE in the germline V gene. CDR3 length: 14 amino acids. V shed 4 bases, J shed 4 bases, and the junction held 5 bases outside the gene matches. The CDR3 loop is CASSPGGWPDTQYF. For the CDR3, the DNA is TGTGCCAGCAGCCCGGGAGGGTGGCCAGATACGCAGTATTTT.

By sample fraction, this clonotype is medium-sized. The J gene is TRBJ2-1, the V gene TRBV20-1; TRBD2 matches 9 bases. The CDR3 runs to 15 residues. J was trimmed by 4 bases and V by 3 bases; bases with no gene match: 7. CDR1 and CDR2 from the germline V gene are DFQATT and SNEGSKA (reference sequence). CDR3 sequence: CSARGAGGPYNEQFF. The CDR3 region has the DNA TGCAGTGCTAGGGGCGCGGGAGGGCCTTACAATGAGCAGTTCTTC.

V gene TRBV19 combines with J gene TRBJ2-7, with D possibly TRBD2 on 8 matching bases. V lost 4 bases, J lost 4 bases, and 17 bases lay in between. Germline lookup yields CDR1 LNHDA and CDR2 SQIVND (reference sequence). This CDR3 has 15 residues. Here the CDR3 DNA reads TGTGCCAGTAGTACCAGGGACAGCGGGGGATACGAGCAGTACTTC. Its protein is CASSTRDSGGYEQYF.

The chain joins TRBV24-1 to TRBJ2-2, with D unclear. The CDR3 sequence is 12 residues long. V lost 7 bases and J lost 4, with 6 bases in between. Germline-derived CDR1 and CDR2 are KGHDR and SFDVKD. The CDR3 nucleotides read TGTGCCACCAGGTCGGGCACCGGGGAGCTGTTTTTT. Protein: CATRSGTGELFF.

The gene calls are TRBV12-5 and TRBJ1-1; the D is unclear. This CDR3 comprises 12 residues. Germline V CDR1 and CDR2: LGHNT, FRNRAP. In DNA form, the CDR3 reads TGTGCCACCCGCCCGGGGAACACTGAAGCTTTCTTT. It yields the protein CATRPGNTEAFF.

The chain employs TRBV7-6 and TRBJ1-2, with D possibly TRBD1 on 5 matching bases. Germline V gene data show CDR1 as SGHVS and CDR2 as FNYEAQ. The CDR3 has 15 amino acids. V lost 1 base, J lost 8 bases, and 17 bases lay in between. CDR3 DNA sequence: TGTGCCAGCAGCTTAGGTCCCGGCGGACGACAGGGCTACACCTTC. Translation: CASSLGPGGRQGYTF.

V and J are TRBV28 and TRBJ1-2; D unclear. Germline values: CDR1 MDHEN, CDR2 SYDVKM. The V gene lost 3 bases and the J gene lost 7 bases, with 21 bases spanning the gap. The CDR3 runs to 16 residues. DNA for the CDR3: TGTGCCAGCAGTTTCCACGTGTCGGGCAGTGAGGTTGGCTACACCTTC. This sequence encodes CASSFHVSGSEVGYTF.

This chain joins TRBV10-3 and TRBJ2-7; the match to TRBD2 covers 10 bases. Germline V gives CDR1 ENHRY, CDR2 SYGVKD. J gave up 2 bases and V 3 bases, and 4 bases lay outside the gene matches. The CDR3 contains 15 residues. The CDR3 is CAISERTSGPYEQYF. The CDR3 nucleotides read TGTGCCATCAGTGAAAGGACTAGCGGCCCCTACGAGCAGTACTTC.